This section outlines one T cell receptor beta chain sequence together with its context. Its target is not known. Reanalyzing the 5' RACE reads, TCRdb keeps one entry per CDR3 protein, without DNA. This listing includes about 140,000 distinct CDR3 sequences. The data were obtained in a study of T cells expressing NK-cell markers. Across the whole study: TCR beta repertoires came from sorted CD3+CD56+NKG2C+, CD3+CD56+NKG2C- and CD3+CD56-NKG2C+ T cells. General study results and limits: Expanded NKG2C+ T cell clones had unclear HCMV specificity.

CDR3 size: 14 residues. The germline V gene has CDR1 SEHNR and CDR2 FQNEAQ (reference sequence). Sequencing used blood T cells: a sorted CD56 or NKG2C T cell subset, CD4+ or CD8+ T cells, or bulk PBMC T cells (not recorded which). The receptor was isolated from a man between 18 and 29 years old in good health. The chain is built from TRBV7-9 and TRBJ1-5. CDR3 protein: CASSLGSVNQPQHF.